This TCR beta chain was documented in a study of cytomegalovirus exposure and HLA in healthy donors. Overall study findings and caveats: One later analysis reportedly identified an Asian-associated ancestry cluster that showed fewer N-insertions than the roughly 640-donor mean. Association of 17,000 or so TCR beta sequences with HLA alleles was found at 0.05 false discovery rate in a later analysis. V- and J-gene trimming of TCR beta was linked (in a later analysis) to a missense DCLRE1C variant.

J was trimmed by 8 bases and V by 4 bases; bases with no gene match: 4. This CDR3 contains 13 residues. CDR1 is SGHTA and CDR2 is FQGTGA in the germline V gene. A word on this clone: Its antigen is still unknown.

It was with 60 Vbeta and 13 Jbeta primers that the PCR ran. The data were produced by immunoSEQ multiplex PCR, yet TCRdb's version contains in-frame clones alone and is incomplete. The profile shows 250,000 to 300,000 clones, 84% of them singletons. Specimen: PBMCs. The chain is built from TRBV7-3 and TRBJ1-5, with TRBD1 identical over 8 bases. The receptor comes from a woman between 40 and 55 years old in good health and CMV-seropositive. The chain's CDR3 is CASSSQGGKPQHF. As DNA, the CDR3 is TGTGCCAGCAGCTCACAGGGGGGAAAGCCCCAGCATTTT.